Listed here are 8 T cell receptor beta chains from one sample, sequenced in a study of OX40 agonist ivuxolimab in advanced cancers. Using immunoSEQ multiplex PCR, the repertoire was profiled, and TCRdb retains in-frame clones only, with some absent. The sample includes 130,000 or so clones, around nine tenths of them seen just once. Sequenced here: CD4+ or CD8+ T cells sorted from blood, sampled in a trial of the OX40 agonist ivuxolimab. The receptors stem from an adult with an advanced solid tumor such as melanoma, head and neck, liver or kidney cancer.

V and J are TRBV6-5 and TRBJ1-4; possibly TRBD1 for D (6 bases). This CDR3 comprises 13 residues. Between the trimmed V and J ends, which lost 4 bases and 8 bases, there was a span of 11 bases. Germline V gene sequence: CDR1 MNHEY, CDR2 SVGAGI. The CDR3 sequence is CASSSQGGEKLFF. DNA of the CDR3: TGTGCCAGCAGTTCACAGGGAGGGGAAAAACTGTTTTTT.

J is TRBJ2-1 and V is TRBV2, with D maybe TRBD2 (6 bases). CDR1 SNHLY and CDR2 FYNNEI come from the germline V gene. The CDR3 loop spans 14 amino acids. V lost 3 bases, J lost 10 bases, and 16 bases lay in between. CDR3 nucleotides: TGTGCCAGCAGTGAGGGGGGACCTCCCACCGAGCAGTTCTTC. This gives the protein CASSEGGPPTEQFF.

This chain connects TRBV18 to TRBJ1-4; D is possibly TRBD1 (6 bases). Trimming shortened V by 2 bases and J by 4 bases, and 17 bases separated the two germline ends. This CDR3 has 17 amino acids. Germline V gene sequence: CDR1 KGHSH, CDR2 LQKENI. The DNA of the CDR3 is TGTGCCAGCTCACCAGCAAATGGCAGGGGCGGTAATGAAAAACTGTTTTTT. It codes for CASSPANGRGGNEKLFF.

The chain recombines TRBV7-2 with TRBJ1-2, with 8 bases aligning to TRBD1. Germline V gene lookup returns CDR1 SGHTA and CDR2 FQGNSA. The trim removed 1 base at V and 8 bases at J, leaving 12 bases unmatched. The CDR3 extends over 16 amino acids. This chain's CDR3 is CASSLDSGTGRGGYTF. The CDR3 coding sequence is TGTGCCAGCAGCTTAGATAGTGGGACAGGTCGAGGGGGCTACACCTTC. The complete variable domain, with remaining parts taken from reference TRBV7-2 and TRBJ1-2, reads GAGVSQSPSNKVTEKGKDVELRCDPISGHTALYWYRQSLGQGLEFLIYFQGNSAPDKSGLPSDRFSAERTGGSVSTLTIQRTQQEDSAVYLCASSLDSGTGRGGYTFGSGTRLTVV.

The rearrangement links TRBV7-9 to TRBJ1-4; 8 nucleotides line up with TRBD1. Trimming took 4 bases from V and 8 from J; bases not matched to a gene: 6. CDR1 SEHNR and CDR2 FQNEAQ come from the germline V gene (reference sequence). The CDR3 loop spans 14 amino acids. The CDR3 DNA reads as TGTGCCAGCAGCTCCCCCGGACAGGGAGAAAAACTGTTTTTT. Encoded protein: CASSSPGQGEKLFF.

DNA of the CDR3: TGTGCCAGCGGAAGGACTAGCTGGGGGCTGTTTTTT. As protein: CASGRTSWGLFF. This chain connects TRBV6-5 to TRBJ2-2; the match to TRBD2 covers 8 bases. There are 12 residues in the CDR3. V dropped 8 bases and J dropped 13; count of bases not matched to a gene: 9. The germline V gene has CDR1 MNHEY and CDR2 SVGAGI.

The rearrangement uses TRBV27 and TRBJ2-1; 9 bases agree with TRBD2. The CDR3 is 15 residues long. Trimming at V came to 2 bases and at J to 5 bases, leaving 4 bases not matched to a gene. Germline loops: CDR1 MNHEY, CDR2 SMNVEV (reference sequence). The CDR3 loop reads CASSLRSGSNNEQFF. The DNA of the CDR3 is TGTGCCAGCAGTTTACGTAGCGGGAGTAACAATGAGCAGTTCTTC.

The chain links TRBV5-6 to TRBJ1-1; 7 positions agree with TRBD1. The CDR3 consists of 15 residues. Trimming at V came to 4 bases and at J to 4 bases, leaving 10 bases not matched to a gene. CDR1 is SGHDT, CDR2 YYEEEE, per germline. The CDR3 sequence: CASSPPTGWATEAFF. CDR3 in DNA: TGTGCCAGCAGCCCTCCGACAGGGTGGGCCACTGAAGCTTTCTTT.